This T cell receptor beta chain originates from a study of T-cell reconstitution after alpha-beta-depleted transplantation in children. This clonotype was found many times. V gave up 5 bases and J gave up 6 bases; unmatched junction bases: 8. Germline values: CDR1 SGHAT, CDR2 FQNNGV. The CDR3 has 14 residues. The TCRbeta library was prepared with unique molecular identifiers. Via MiXCR, TCRdb re-called the PCR reads, giving one row per CDR3 protein. The table records about 580,000 distinct CDR3 sequences, 23% of them present only once. The clonotype was recovered from a boy in the first two years of life who had a stem cell transplant for acute myeloid leukemia, so the T cells may come from the graft donor. This specimen was PBMCs, mostly from graft donor cells, taken 360 days after TCRalphabeta/CD19-depleted stem cell transplant. The genes are TRBV11-2 and TRBJ2-3; 7 nucleotides match TRBD1. CDR3 residues: CASSTEQGSDTQYF. The CDR3 DNA is TGTGCCAGCAGCACTGAACAGGGGTCCGATACGCAGTATTTT.